A selection of T cell receptor beta chains follows, all from one sample in a study of T cells in Graves' hyperthyroidism and ophthalmopathy. In TCRdb, the multiplex PCR reads were re-called with MiXCR into one record per CDR3 protein. The table includes 350,000 to 400,000 distinct CDR3 sequences, about 18% detected once. Material for sequencing was blood. The receptors come from a woman aged 18-30 years with Graves' hyperthyroidism. The CDR3 runs from the conserved cysteine through the conserved F or W. D genes are given only for firm matches. Not all rows give a size; the values are once, few, many and, for expanded clones, a class.

CDR3	DNA	length	J	size	D	V
CASSFRGTGNTIYF	TGTGCCAGCAGTTTCCGCGGAACTGGAAACACCATATATTTT	14	TRBJ1-3	many	NA	TRBV6-5
CASSQTRTSVSYEQYF	TGCGCCAGCAGCCAAACCCGGACTAGCGTCTCCTACGAGCAGTACTTC	16	TRBJ2-7	NA	TRBD2	TRBV4-1
CAISEQQETQYF	TGTGCCATCAGTGAACAGCAAGAGACCCAGTACTTC	12	TRBJ2-5	many	NA	TRBV10-3
CAGSQGGGAFF	TGTGCCGGCAGCCAAGGTGGGGGTGCTTTCTTT	11	TRBJ1-1	NA	NA	TRBV14
CSASQGRTEAFF	TGCAGTGCTAGTCAGGGCAGAACTGAAGCTTTCTTT	12	TRBJ1-1	many	NA	TRBV20-1
CATSSGSEQYF	TGTGCCACCAGTTCTGGGTCCGAGCAGTACTTC	11	TRBJ2-7	NA	NA	TRBV24-1
CASSEGMTEYYGYTF	TGTGCCAGCAGTGAAGGGATGACAGAATACTATGGCTACACCTTC	15	TRBJ1-2	few	NA	TRBV2
CSVGMRQQETQYF	TGCAGCGTTGGAATGAGGCAGCAAGAGACCCAGTACTTC	13	TRBJ2-5	many	NA	TRBV29-1
CASSQVMATHKASWANVLTF	TGTGCCAGCAGCCAAGTAATGGCGACACACAAAGCCTCTTGGGCCAACGTCCTGACTTTC	20	TRBJ2-6	NA	NA	TRBV3-1
CASRTGLWNTEAFF	TGTGCCAGCAGAACGGGACTTTGGAACACTGAAGCTTTCTTT	14	TRBJ1-1	many	NA	TRBV11-2
CASSLFHRGRDSPLHF	TGTGCCAGCAGCTTATTCCACAGGGGGCGAGATTCACCCCTCCACTTT	16	TRBJ1-6	few	TRBD1	TRBV11-2
CSARAPRRRPAPRDEQFF	TGCAGTGCTAGAGCTCCGCGAAGACGGCCCGCGCCGCGAGATGAGCAGTTCTTC	18	TRBJ2-1	few	NA	TRBV20-1
CASSLRVEYGYTF	TGTGCCAGCAGTTTAAGGGTTGAATATGGCTACACCTTC	13	TRBJ1-2	many	NA	TRBV12-3/TRBV12-4
CASSRGPSNTEAFF	TGCGCCAGCAGCCGAGGCCCATCGAACACTGAAGCTTTCTTT	14	TRBJ1-1	few	NA	TRBV5-1
CSVEESSGEPQHF	TGCAGCGTTGAGGAGAGCTCGGGGGAGCCCCAGCATTTT	13	TRBJ1-5	many	NA	TRBV29-1
CASSIGQDQETQYF	TGTGCCAGCAGCATCGGACAGGACCAAGAGACCCAGTACTTC	14	TRBJ2-5	many	TRBD1	TRBV5-4
CASKDRGRIEAFF	TGTGCCAGCAAAGACAGGGGACGGATTGAAGCTTTCTTT	13	TRBJ1-1	NA	TRBD1	TRBV3-1
CASNIDRGGTEAFF	TGTGCCAGCAATATCGACAGGGGAGGCACTGAAGCTTTCTTT	14	TRBJ1-1	NA	TRBD1	TRBV6-1